The 13 T cell receptor beta chains given below trace back to one sample, sequenced in a study of cytomegalovirus exposure and HLA in healthy donors. Using immunoSEQ multiplex PCR, the repertoire was profiled, and TCRdb retains in-frame clones only, with some absent. The sample lists fewer than 90,000 clones, roughly 84% occurring once. Sequenced material: PBMCs. Every receptor here comes from a woman younger than 30 in good health and CMV-seropositive.

This chain uses TRBV5-4 with TRBJ2-1; D gene ambiguous. The germline V gene encodes CDR1 SGHNT and CDR2 YYREEE (reference sequence). Trimming removed 4 bases from V and 1 base from J, with 15 bases in between. The CDR3 has 16 residues. The CDR3 here is CASSLMGYPSYNEQFF. In nucleotides, the CDR3 is TGTGCCAGCAGCCTGATGGGCTACCCTTCCTACAATGAGCAGTTCTTC.

The rearrangement links TRBV11-2 to TRBJ2-3; D gene uncertain. Germline CDR1 SGHAT, CDR2 FQNNGV. This CDR3 has 12 amino acids. With 5 bases removed from V and 6 bases from J, the gap between germline ends came to 9 bases. The DNA of the CDR3 is TGTGCCAGCAGCAACAGCAGGGATACGCAGTATTTT. Its translation is CASSNSRDTQYF. The variable domain in full, with the rest retrieved from reference TRBV11-2 and TRBJ2-3, is EAGVAQSPRYKIIEKRQSVAFWCNPISGHATLYWYQQILGQGPKLLIQFQNNGVVDDSQLPKDRFSAERLKGVDSTLKIQPAKLEDSAVYLCASSNSRDTQYFGPGTRLTVL.

The CDR3 DNA is TGTGCCAGCAGTCGAACAGGGGCAGCCGGGGAGCTGTTTTTT. Translation: CASSRTGAAGELFF. The gene calls are TRBV7-6 and TRBJ2-2; 7 bases fit TRBD1. This CDR3 region has 14 residues. After removal of 6 bases from V and 6 bases from J, the junction contained 7 bases not matched to a gene. Germline V gene lookup returns CDR1 SGHVS and CDR2 FNYEAQ.

This clone was counted many times. The chain links TRBV28 to TRBJ1-6; 10 bases line up with TRBD1. After removal of 5 bases from V and 7 bases from J, the junction contained 32 bases not matched to a gene. This CDR3 is 24 amino acids long. Germline loops: CDR1 MDHEN, CDR2 SYDVKM. The CDR3 reads CASSPNLSSKGQGRVVLGNSPLHF. The CDR3 bases are TGTGCCAGCAGTCCGAACCTATCCTCTAAGGGACAGGGGAGGGTAGTTTTAGGAAATTCACCCCTCCACTTT.

The chain recombines TRBV18 with TRBJ1-3, with 8 nucleotides matching TRBD1. J lost 4 bases, V lost 3 bases, and 5 bases had no gene match. The length of the CDR3 is 15 residues. CDR1 is KGHSH and CDR2 is LQKENI in the germline V gene. The CDR3 protein is CASSPRTGTGNTIYF. CDR3 sequence (DNA): TGTGCCAGCTCACCGAGGACAGGGACCGGAAACACCATATATTTT.

The V and J genes are TRBV2 and TRBJ2-2, with 9 bases that match TRBD2. V lost 2 bases and J lost 3; bases outside the gene matches: 1. Germline V gene lookup returns CDR1 SNHLY and CDR2 FYNNEI. There are 15 residues in the CDR3. In nucleotides, the CDR3 is TGTGCCAGCAGTGAAAGGACTAGCGACACCGGGGAGCTGTTTTTT. This codes for CASSERTSDTGELFF.

The rearrangement joins TRBV5-1 to TRBJ2-5; tentatively, D is TRBD2 (6 bases). CDR3 length equals 15 residues. Per germline, CDR1 SGHRS and CDR2 YFSETQ. V was trimmed by 4 bases and J by 2 bases, leaving 15 bases between them. The DNA for the CDR3 is TGCGCCAGCAGCACCGGATGGAGGGGACAAGAGACCCAGTACTTC. Its translation: CASSTGWRGQETQYF.

The chain recombines TRBV28 with TRBJ1-5; 9 bases fit TRBD1. J was trimmed by 4 bases and V by 4 bases; bases with no gene match: 8. Germline assignment: CDR1 MDHEN and CDR2 SYDVKM. This CDR3 comprises 16 residues. Here the CDR3 reads CASSSPGQGVNQPQHF. The CDR3, as DNA: TGTGCCAGCAGTTCACCGGGACAGGGTGTGAATCAGCCCCAGCATTTT. Full variable domain (remainder filled in from reference TRBV28 and TRBJ1-5): DVKVTQSSRYLVKRTGEKVFLECVQDMDHENMFWYRQDPGLGLRLIYFSYDVKMKEKGDIPEGYSVSREKKERFSLILESASTNQTSMYLCASSSPGQGVNQPQHFGDGTRLSIL.

As to this clone: The germline gene is not matched at one end of the junction; a read error may be the cause. This chain links TRBV5-1 with TRBJ2-1; D is perhaps TRBD2 (5 bases). Germline assignment: CDR1 SGHRS and CDR2 YFSETQ. The CDR3 covers 14 residues. CDR3: CASSPDYSDNEQFF. The CDR3 nucleotides are TGCGCCAGCAGCCCCGACTACTCCGACAATGAGCAGTTCTTC.

CDR3 in amino acids: CASSVGASGEYYEQYF. The DNA for the CDR3 is TGTGCCAGCAGCGTAGGGGCTAGCGGGGAGTACTACGAGCAGTACTTC. The chain uses TRBV9 and TRBJ2-7; 9 bases agree with TRBD2. Per germline, CDR1 SGDLS and CDR2 YYNGEE. This CDR3 region has 16 residues. V lost 0 bases to trimming and J lost 3 bases; unmatched junction nucleotides: 7.

This chain links TRBV7-9 with TRBJ1-3, with no clear D. Germline V gives CDR1 SEHNR, CDR2 FQNEAQ (reference sequence). Trimming removed 3 bases from V and 8 bases from J, with 17 bases in between. This CDR3 is built from 15 residues. In DNA, the CDR3 is TGTGCCAGCAGCTTCGGCCAGGCCCTTTGGGACACCATATATTTT. It translates to CASSFGQALWDTIYF.

The rearrangement links TRBV10-3 to TRBJ2-7; 7 bases agree with TRBD1. The germline CDR1 and CDR2 sequences are ENHRY and SYGVKD. The CDR3 loop spans 14 amino acids. Trimming took 10 bases from V and 3 from J; bases not matched to a gene: 12. CDR3 in DNA: TGTGCCACCCGGGACAGCACCCTGGACTACGAGCAGTACTTC. This encodes CATRDSTLDYEQYF.

The rearrangement uses TRBV11-2 and TRBJ2-2, with TRBD2 as a possible D gene (5 bases). Per the germline V gene, CDR1 is SGHAT and CDR2 is FQNNGV. The CDR3 extends over 17 amino acids. Trimming stripped 6 bases from V and 5 bases from J, with 22 bases between. DNA of the CDR3: TGTGCCAGCAGTACTTCCACCGGGTTGAGGGAGACCGGGGAGCTGTTTTTT. Residues: CASSTSTGLRETGELFF.